This TCR beta chain was sequenced for a study of early T cells in non-severe SARS-CoV-2 infection. The wider study: Sequenced material consisted of bulk RNA (from unsorted whole blood), and chains were unpaired.

This clonotype was recorded a few times. TCRdb re-called the 5' RACE reads with MiXCR, one entry per CDR3 protein. The repertoire holds approximately 70,000 distinct CDR3 sequences, about an eighth seen once, with 2.7% in the top ten. CDR1 and CDR2 (germline): DFQATT, SNEGSKA (reference sequence). V dropped 2 bases and J dropped 15; count of bases not matched to a gene: 4. This CDR3 comprises 11 residues. The rearrangement links TRBV20-1 to TRBJ1-4; 9 nucleotides agree with TRBD1. The clonotype was recovered from an adult who was a healthcare worker with PCR-confirmed SARS-CoV-2 infection or an uninfected control (not recorded which). Specimen: whole blood, collected at baseline. The CDR3 reads CSARRDRVLFF. The CDR3 bases are TGCAGTGCTAGACGGGACAGGGTGTTGTTTTTT.